These 8 T cell receptor beta chains originate from one sample sequenced in a study of cytomegalovirus exposure and HLA in healthy donors. PCR was performed using 60 Vbeta and 13 Jbeta primers. Using immunoSEQ multiplex PCR, the repertoire was profiled, and TCRdb retains in-frame clones only, with some absent. This repertoire shows fewer than 85,000 clones, approximately 80% found once; its top ten account for 3% to 3.5%. The sequencing sample was made of PBMCs. These receptors came from a middle-aged man in good health and CMV-seronegative.

J is TRBJ1-1 and V is TRBV6-5; weak D call: TRBD1 (6 bases). Germline lookup yields CDR1 MNHEY and CDR2 SVGAGI. The V gene lost 2 bases and the J gene lost 8 bases, with 12 bases spanning the gap. There are 13 residues in the CDR3. CDR3 region: CASSYPDRKEAFF. Written as DNA, the CDR3 is TGTGCCAGCAGTTACCCTGACAGGAAAGAAGCTTTCTTT.

V gene TRBV5-1 combines with J gene TRBJ2-2; TRBD1 might be the D (6 bases). Trimming left V 1 base short and J 0 bases short, with 10 bases between. CDR3 length: 16 residues. Germline lookup yields CDR1 SGHRS and CDR2 YFSETQ. The CDR3 coding sequence is TGCGCCAGCAGCTTGAATGCAGGGGCGAACACCGGGGAGCTGTTTTTT. This gives the protein CASSLNAGANTGELFF. The full variable domain, with the rest looked up from reference TRBV5-1 and TRBJ2-2, is KAGVTQTPRYLIKTRGQQVTLSCSPISGHRSVSWYQQTPGQGLQFLFEYFSETQRNKGNFPGRFSGRQFSNSRSEMNVSTLELGDSALYLCASSLNAGANTGELFFGEGSRLTVL.

The rearrangement uses TRBV7-3 and TRBJ2-1, with D perhaps TRBD1 (6 bases). CDR3 size: 15 residues. Looked up from germline, CDR1 is SGHTA and CDR2 is FQGTGA. Trimming removed 5 bases from V and 6 bases from J, with 17 bases in between. As DNA, the CDR3 is TGTGCCAGCAGCCAGGGGCTAGTGTTCGGCAATGAGCAGTTCTTC. It encodes CASSQGLVFGNEQFF. The whole variable domain, remainder taken from reference TRBV7-3 and TRBJ2-1, is GAGVSQTPSNKVTEKGKYVELRCDPISGHTALYWYRQSLGQGPEFLIYFQGTGAADDSGLPNDRFFAVRPEGSVSTLKIQRTERGDSAVYLCASSQGLVFGNEQFFGPGTRLTVL.

This chain joins TRBV9 and TRBJ2-2, with D tentatively TRBD1 (6 bases). CDR1 and CDR2 (germline): SGDLS, YYNGEE. CDR3 length: 14 residues. V was shortened by 3 bases and J by 5 bases, with 11 bases between the two germline ends. CDR3 in amino acids: CASSGTDWTGELFF. The CDR3 bases are TGTGCCAGCAGCGGGACAGACTGGACCGGGGAGCTGTTTTTT. The full variable domain, with the rest looked up from reference TRBV9 and TRBJ2-2, is DSGVTQTPKHLITATGQRVTLRCSPRSGDLSVYWYQQSLDQGLQFLIQYYNGEERAKGNILERFSAQQFPDLHSELNLSSLELGDSALYFCASSGTDWTGELFFGEGSRLTVL.

The rearrangement joins TRBV29-1 to TRBJ1-2; D is uncertain. This CDR3 is 11 amino acids long. V was cut by 5 bases and J by 2 bases, with 6 bases left in between. The V gene's germline CDR1 is SQVTM and CDR2 ANQGSEA. The CDR3 region has the DNA TGCAGCGTTACGGAGAACTATGGCTACACCTTC. Translating it yields CSVTENYGYTF.

This clone turned up a few times. The chain uses TRBV4-3 and TRBJ1-1; D is undetermined. V lost 0 bases, J lost 5 bases, and 7 bases lay in between. Germline CDR1 reads LGHNA; CDR2 reads YSLEER. There are 13 residues in the CDR3. The CDR3 bases are TGCGCCAGCAGCCAAGATCGGGAAACTGAAGCTTTCTTT. Its protein is CASSQDRETEAFF.

This sequence joins TRBV5-1 and TRBJ2-5; TRBD1 might be the D (6 bases). The CDR3 length is 15 residues. Between the trimmed V and J ends, which lost 2 bases and 2 bases, there was a span of 13 bases. CDR1 and CDR2 from the germline V gene are SGHRS and YFSETQ. The CDR3 spells CASSFVGTRQETQYF. The CDR3 nucleotides read TGCGCCAGCAGCTTTGTCGGGACACGGCAAGAGACCCAGTACTTC.

The V and J genes are TRBV27 and TRBJ2-2, with 7 bases lining up with TRBD2. V lost 5 bases to trimming and J lost 6 bases; unmatched junction nucleotides: 15. CDR3 length equals 17 residues. The germline V gene encodes CDR1 MNHEY and CDR2 SMNVEV (reference sequence). CDR3 sequence (DNA): TGTGCCAGCAGTCTACCCGCGTCGGGGGGTGGGCCCGGGGAGCTGTTTTTT. It encodes CASSLPASGGGPGELFF.